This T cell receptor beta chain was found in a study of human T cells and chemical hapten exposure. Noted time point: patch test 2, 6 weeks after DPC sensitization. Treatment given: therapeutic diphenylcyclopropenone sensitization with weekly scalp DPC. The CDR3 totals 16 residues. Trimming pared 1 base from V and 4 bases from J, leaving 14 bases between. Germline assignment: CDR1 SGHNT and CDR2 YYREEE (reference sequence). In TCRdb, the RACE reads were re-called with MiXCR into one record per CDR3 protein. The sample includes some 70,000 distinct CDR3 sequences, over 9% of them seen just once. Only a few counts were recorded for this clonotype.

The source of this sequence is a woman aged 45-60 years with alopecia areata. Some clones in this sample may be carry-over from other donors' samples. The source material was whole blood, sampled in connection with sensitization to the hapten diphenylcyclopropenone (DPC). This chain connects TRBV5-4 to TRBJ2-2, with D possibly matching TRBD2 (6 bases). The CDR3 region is CASSLMVGSPTGELFF. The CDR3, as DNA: TGTGCCAGCAGCTTGATGGTCGGGAGTCCCACCGGGGAGCTGTTTTTT.